A single sample gave rise to the 25 T cell receptor beta chains below, sequenced in a study of T-cell reconstitution after alpha-beta-depleted transplantation in children. The TCRbeta library was prepared with unique molecular identifiers. One entry per CDR3 protein results from TCRdb running MiXCR on the PCR reads. The sample includes around 420,000 distinct CDR3 sequences, about 16% seen only once; the top ten take under 30%. The input for sequencing was PBMCs, mostly from graft donor cells, taken 360 days after TCRalphabeta/CD19-depleted stem cell transplant. The receptor set was obtained from a boy younger than two who had a stem cell transplant for Wiskott-Aldrich syndrome, so the T cells may come from the graft donor.

This clonotype was found a few times. The CDR3 sequence: CSASGTTLVHEQYF. The DNA for the CDR3 is TGCAGTGCTTCCGGGACAACCCTAGTCCACGAGCAGTACTTC. V and J are TRBV20-1 and TRBJ2-7; tentative D call: TRBD1 (6 bases). Deletions cut 5 bases from V and 5 bases from J, with 19 bases between. In germline, CDR1 is DFQATT, CDR2 SNEGSKA (reference sequence). The CDR3 extends over 14 amino acids.

This clonotype appeared a few times. The V and J genes are TRBV4-2 and TRBJ2-2, with a tentative D call TRBD2 (6 bases). The germline gives CDR1 LGHNA, CDR2 YNFKEQ. The CDR3 covers 15 residues. Trimming left V 4 bases short and J 4 bases short, with 13 bases between. Written as DNA, the CDR3 is TGTGCCAGCAGCCTTAGCGGTGGGCCCACCGGGGAGCTGTTTTTT. As protein: CASSLSGGPTGELFF.

This clonotype came up a few times. V is TRBV29-1 and J is TRBJ2-4, with 7 nucleotides matching TRBD1. The CDR3 sequence is 13 residues long. Germline V gives CDR1 SQVTM, CDR2 ANQGSEA. Unmatched junction bases numbered 2, after V lost 5 bases and J lost 1 base. The CDR3 region is CSVLQGAKNIQYF. DNA for the CDR3: TGCAGCGTTCTACAGGGGGCCAAAAACATTCAGTACTTC.

The rearrangement links TRBV5-6 to TRBJ2-3, with D possibly being TRBD1 (5 bases). The CDR3 sequence is 14 residues long. The germline gives CDR1 SGHDT, CDR2 YYEEEE. Trimming took 1 base from V and 2 from J, leaving 8 bases between them. CDR3 nucleotides: TGTGCCAGCAGCTTGTCAGGGCTCACAGATACGCAGTATTTT. Protein product: CASSLSGLTDTQYF.

The J gene is TRBJ2-1, the V gene TRBV5-6; 8 bases align to TRBD2. With 6 bases clipped from V and 10 bases from J, the junction kept 12 bases outside the gene matches. The germline gives CDR1 SGHDT, CDR2 YYEEEE. The CDR3 is 14 residues long. The CDR3 DNA is TGTGCCAGCACCCCCGGCGGGGGGCGTTACGAGCAGTTCTTC. This translates into CASTPGGGRYEQFF.

The chain recombines TRBV29-1 with TRBJ2-3, with a tentative D call TRBD1 (6 bases). This CDR3 region has 13 residues. Trimming took 6 bases from V and 3 from J, leaving 13 bases between them. The V gene's germline CDR1 is SQVTM and CDR2 ANQGSEA. CDR3 amino acids: CSVADRGTDTQYF. The CDR3 DNA follows: TGCAGCGTCGCCGATAGGGGGACAGATACGCAGTATTTT.

The chain employs TRBV10-3 and TRBJ2-2; D call uncertain. From germline, CDR1 is ENHRY and CDR2 SYGVKD. The CDR3 is 8 amino acids. The V and J ends lost 6 bases and 11 bases respectively, with 1 base between them. As DNA, the CDR3 is TGTGCCATCAGAGAGCTGTTTTTT. This codes for CAIRELFF.

The gene calls are TRBV10-1 and TRBJ2-3; D may match TRBD1 or TRBD2 (5 bases each). V lost 0 bases and J 6 bases, leaving 13 bases between the germline ends. Germline CDR1 WNHNN, CDR2 SYGVQD (reference sequence). CDR3 length: 15 residues. Here the CDR3 reads CASSESVGRGDTQYF. The CDR3 nucleotides are TGCGCCAGCAGTGAGTCTGTGGGGCGCGGGGATACGCAGTATTTT.

This chain connects TRBV7-2 to TRBJ2-4; D is possibly TRBD1 (5 bases). Germline V gene data show CDR1 as SGHTA and CDR2 as FQGNSA. The CDR3 is 14 amino acids. The V end was cut by 3 bases, the J end by 8 bases, with 14 bases between. The CDR3 DNA reads as TGTGCCAGCAGCTTGCCGGACAATCCGCACATTCAGTACTTC. It specifies CASSLPDNPHIQYF.

The rearrangement uses TRBV24-1 and TRBJ2-5; the D is unclear. V lost 3 bases and J 5 bases, leaving 12 bases between the germline ends. In germline, CDR1 is KGHDR, CDR2 SFDVKD. CDR3 length equals 14 residues. The CDR3 nucleotides are TGTGCCACCAGTGATCCCGGCCGCGTGGAGACCCAGTACTTC. The encoded protein is CATSDPGRVETQYF.

This clonotype was seen more than once but under ten times. The rearrangement joins TRBV4-1 to TRBJ2-1; 8 positions match TRBD2. The germline CDR1 and CDR2 sequences are MGHRA and YSYEKL. The CDR3 extends over 18 amino acids. V lost 0 bases and J lost 7; bases outside the gene matches: 14. In DNA, the CDR3 is TGCGCCAGCAGCCAAGACCCCTTCCTAAGCGGGAGTTCTAATGAGCAGTTCTTC. Protein sequence: CASSQDPFLSGSSNEQFF.

The chain recombines TRBV6-1 with TRBJ2-6, with 7 bases lining up with TRBD1. The germline V gene encodes CDR1 MNHNS and CDR2 SASEGT. The CDR3 length is 16 residues. J lost 4 bases, V lost 3 bases, and 6 bases had no gene match. CDR3 sequence (DNA): TGTGCCAGCAGTGAGTACAGGGGAAAGGGGGCCAACGTCCTGACTTTC. It specifies CASSEYRGKGANVLTF.

This clonotype came up a few times. V and J are TRBV5-1 and TRBJ1-1, with D uncertain. V was shortened by 5 bases and J by 1 base, with 6 bases between the two germline ends. The CDR3 loop spans 12 amino acids. Per germline, CDR1 SGHRS and CDR2 YFSETQ. Written as DNA, the CDR3 is TGCGCCAGCAGGAAAGAGAACACTGAAGCTTTCTTT. It translates to CASRKENTEAFF.

V gene TRBV20-1 combines with J gene TRBJ1-4; D not certain. Germline V gene data show CDR1 as DFQATT and CDR2 as SNEGSKA (reference sequence). Trimming pared 7 bases from V and 8 bases from J, leaving 14 bases between. The CDR3 covers 12 residues. The CDR3 sequence is CSGGKGSEKLFF. In DNA form, the CDR3 reads TGCAGTGGAGGGAAAGGAAGCGAAAAACTGTTTTTT.

This clonotype was counted a few times. The chain's CDR3 is CASSVGRQGGVSDTQYF. In DNA form, the CDR3 reads TGTGCCAGCAGCGTAGGGAGACAGGGAGGAGTTTCAGATACGCAGTATTTT. This chain uses TRBV9 with TRBJ2-3; tentative D call: TRBD1 (7 bases). The germline gives CDR1 SGDLS, CDR2 YYNGEE. The CDR3 spans 17 residues. The V and J ends lost 0 bases and 4 bases respectively, with 18 bases between them.

The V gene is TRBV5-6, the J gene TRBJ2-3, with a weak D call TRBD2 (5 bases). Between the trimmed V and J ends, which lost 3 bases and 3 bases, there was a span of 14 bases. Germline CDR1 SGHDT, CDR2 YYEEEE. The CDR3 consists of 15 residues. CDR3 protein: CASSSSGSPTDTQYF. CDR3 nucleotide sequence: TGTGCCAGCAGCTCCTCGGGATCCCCGACAGATACGCAGTATTTT.

The chain combines TRBV20-1 with TRBJ2-5; D perhaps matches TRBD1 (5 bases). Germline V gene data show CDR1 as DFQATT and CDR2 as SNEGSKA (reference sequence). CDR3 length equals 14 residues. V gave up 7 bases and J gave up 5 bases, with 20 bases separating them. CDR3 residues: CSEFRPQEYETQYF. The CDR3 bases are TGCAGTGAATTTCGTCCACAGGAGTATGAGACCCAGTACTTC.

This clonotype was seen only a few times. In DNA, the CDR3 is TGTGCCAGCAGCCAGAGCGGGAGGCTCTACAATGAGCAGTTCTTC. This gives the protein CASSQSGRLYNEQFF. This chain uses TRBV14 with TRBJ2-1; TRBD2 matches 9 bases. The CDR3 loop spans 15 amino acids. J gave up 3 bases and V 3 bases, and 3 bases lay outside the gene matches. CDR1 SGHDN and CDR2 FVKESK come from the germline V gene.

The V call is TRBV7-9, the J call TRBJ2-2; possibly TRBD2 for D (5 bases). Germline V gene lookup returns CDR1 SEHNR and CDR2 FQNEAQ (reference sequence). The CDR3 is 16 residues long. V was clipped by 5 bases and J by 6 bases, with 19 bases between them. CDR3 sequence (DNA): TGTGCCAGCAGCCAACTGTTAGCAGGAGGACCCGGGGAGCTGTTTTTT. Translated: CASSQLLAGGPGELFF.

The chain combines TRBV20-1 with TRBJ2-2; D gene uncertain. Germline assignment: CDR1 DFQATT and CDR2 SNEGSKA (reference sequence). V lost 4 bases and J 0 bases, leaving 9 bases between the germline ends. The CDR3 is 14 residues long. The CDR3 DNA reads TGCAGTGCTATATCGACATCGAACACCGGGGAGCTGTTTTTT. Its protein product is CSAISTSNTGELFF.

This clonotype was recorded a few times. The rearrangement links TRBV11-2 to TRBJ2-1; TRBD2 might be the D (5 bases). Trimming took 1 base from V and 0 from J, leaving 7 bases between them. Germline V CDR1 and CDR2: SGHAT, FQNNGV. CDR3 length equals 15 residues. CDR3 residues: CASSLAGYSYNEQFF. CDR3 sequence (DNA): TGTGCCAGCAGCTTAGCGGGGTACTCCTACAATGAGCAGTTCTTC. Drawing the rest from reference TRBV11-2 and TRBJ2-1, the complete variable domain is EAGVAQSPRYKIIEKRQSVAFWCNPISGHATLYWYQQILGQGPKLLIQFQNNGVVDDSQLPKDRFSAERLKGVDSTLKIQPAKLEDSAVYLCASSLAGYSYNEQFFGPGTRLTVL.

In its sample, this clonotype was seen a few times. This chain connects TRBV7-9 to TRBJ2-1; 10 nucleotides agree with TRBD1. V shed 7 bases and J 3 bases; nucleotides not matched to a gene: 6. The CDR3 spans 15 residues. From germline, CDR1 is SEHNR and CDR2 FQNEAQ (reference sequence). For the CDR3, the DNA is TGTGCCAGCACCATCCGGGACAGGGGCTACAATGAGCAGTTCTTC. This encodes CASTIRDRGYNEQFF. The whole variable domain, remainder taken from reference TRBV7-9 and TRBJ2-1, is DTGVSQNPRHKITKRGQNVTFRCDPISEHNRLYWYRQTLGQGPEFLTYFQNEAQLEKSRLLSDRFSAERPKGSFSTLEIQRTEQGDSAMYLCASTIRDRGYNEQFFGPGTRLTVL.

This clonotype was recorded a few times. The rearrangement uses TRBV29-1 and TRBJ2-7; TRBD2 matches 7 bases. This CDR3 contains 13 residues. Germline V CDR1 and CDR2: SQVTM, ANQGSEA. V was clipped by 4 bases and J by 1 base; unmatched bases: 4. CDR3 DNA: TGCAGCGTTGGCCGTAGCGGGTCCTACGAGCAGTACTTC. Protein: CSVGRSGSYEQYF.

The gene calls are TRBV7-2 and TRBJ2-1; TRBD2 agrees at 7 bases. CDR1 is SGHTA, CDR2 FQGNSA, per germline. The CDR3 is 15 residues long. The J segment lost 9 bases and the V segment lost 4 bases, leaving 12 bases of the junction unmatched. CDR3 nucleotide sequence: TGTGCCAGCAGCTCGGGACTACCCCACCCTGGTGAGCAGTTCTTC. It codes for CASSSGLPHPGEQFF.

This clonotype was counted ten times or more. The chain recombines TRBV20-1 with TRBJ2-1; D ambiguous. Germline V gene sequence: CDR1 DFQATT, CDR2 SNEGSKA (reference sequence). The CDR3 extends over 12 amino acids. Trimming removed 6 bases from V and 3 bases from J, with 9 bases in between. CDR3 amino acids: CSAIPNYNEQFF. The DNA of the CDR3 is TGCAGTGCCATCCCGAACTACAATGAGCAGTTCTTC.